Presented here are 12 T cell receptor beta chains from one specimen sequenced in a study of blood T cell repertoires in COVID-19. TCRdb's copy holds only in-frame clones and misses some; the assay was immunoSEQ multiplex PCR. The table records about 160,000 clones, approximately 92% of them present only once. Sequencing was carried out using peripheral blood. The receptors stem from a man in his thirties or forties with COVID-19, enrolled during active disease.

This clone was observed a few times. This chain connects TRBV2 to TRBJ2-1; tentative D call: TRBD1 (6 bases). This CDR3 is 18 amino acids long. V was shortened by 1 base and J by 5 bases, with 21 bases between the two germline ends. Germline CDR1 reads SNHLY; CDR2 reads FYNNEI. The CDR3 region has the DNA TGTGCCAGCAGTGAAGAACAGGGTTTTCGGTCGGGTAACAATGAGCAGTTCTTC. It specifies CASSEEQGFRSGNNEQFF.

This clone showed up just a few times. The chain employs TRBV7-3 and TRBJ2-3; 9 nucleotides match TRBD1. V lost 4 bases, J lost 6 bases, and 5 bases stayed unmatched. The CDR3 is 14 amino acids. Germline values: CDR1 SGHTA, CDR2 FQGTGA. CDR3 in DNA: TGTGCCAGCAGCTCGACAGGGGGACTGGATACGCAGTATTTT. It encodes CASSSTGGLDTQYF.

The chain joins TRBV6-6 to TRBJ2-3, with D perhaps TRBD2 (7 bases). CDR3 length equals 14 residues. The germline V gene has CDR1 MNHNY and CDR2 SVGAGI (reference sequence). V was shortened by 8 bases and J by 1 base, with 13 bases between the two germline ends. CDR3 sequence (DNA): TGTGCCAGCGGGGGGGGACAAGGCACAGATACGCAGTATTTT. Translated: CASGGGQGTDTQYF.

The CDR3 nucleotides read TGTGCCACCAGTGGCCCTAGCGGGAGGGTCACCACTCCTAGCACAGATACGCAGTATTTT. Translated, it gives CATSGPSGRVTTPSTDTQYF. The J gene is TRBJ2-3, the V gene TRBV24-1; 12 bases fit TRBD2. The CDR3 is 20 residues long. V shed 5 bases and J 0 bases; nucleotides not matched to a gene: 14. CDR1 is KGHDR and CDR2 is SFDVKD in the germline V gene.

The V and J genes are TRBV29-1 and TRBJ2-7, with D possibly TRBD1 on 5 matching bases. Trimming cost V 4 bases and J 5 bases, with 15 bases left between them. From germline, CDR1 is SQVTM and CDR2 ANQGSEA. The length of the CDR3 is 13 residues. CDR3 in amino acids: CSVGDGRVNEQYF. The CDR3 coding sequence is TGCAGCGTTGGGGATGGCAGGGTAAACGAGCAGTACTTC.

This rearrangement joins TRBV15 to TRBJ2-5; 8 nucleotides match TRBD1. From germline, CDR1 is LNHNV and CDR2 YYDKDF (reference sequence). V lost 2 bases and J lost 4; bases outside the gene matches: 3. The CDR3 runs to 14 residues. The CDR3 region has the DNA TGTGCCACCAGCAGATTTGGACAGGGAGAGACCCAGTACTTC. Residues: CATSRFGQGETQYF.

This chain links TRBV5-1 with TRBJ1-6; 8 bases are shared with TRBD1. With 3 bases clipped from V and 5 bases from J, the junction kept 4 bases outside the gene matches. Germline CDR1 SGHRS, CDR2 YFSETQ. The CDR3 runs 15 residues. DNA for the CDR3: TGCGCCAGCAGCTGGACAGGGACGGATAATTCACCCCTCCACTTT. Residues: CASSWTGTDNSPLHF. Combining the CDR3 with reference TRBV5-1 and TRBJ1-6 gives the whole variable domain KAGVTQTPRYLIKTRGQQVTLSCSPISGHRSVSWYQQTPGQGLQFLFEYFSETQRNKGNFPGRFSGRQFSNSRSEMNVSTLELGDSALYLCASSWTGTDNSPLHFGNGTRLTVT.

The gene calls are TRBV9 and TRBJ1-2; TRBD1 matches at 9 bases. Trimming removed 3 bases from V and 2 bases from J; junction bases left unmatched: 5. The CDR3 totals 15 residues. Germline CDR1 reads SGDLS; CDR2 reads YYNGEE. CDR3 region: CASSATGGENYGYTF. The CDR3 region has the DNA TGTGCCAGCAGCGCCACAGGGGGCGAGAACTATGGCTACACCTTC. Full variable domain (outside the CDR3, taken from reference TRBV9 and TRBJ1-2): DSGVTQTPKHLITATGQRVTLRCSPRSGDLSVYWYQQSLDQGLQFLIQYYNGEERAKGNILERFSAQQFPDLHSELNLSSLELGDSALYFCASSATGGENYGYTFGSGTRLTVV.

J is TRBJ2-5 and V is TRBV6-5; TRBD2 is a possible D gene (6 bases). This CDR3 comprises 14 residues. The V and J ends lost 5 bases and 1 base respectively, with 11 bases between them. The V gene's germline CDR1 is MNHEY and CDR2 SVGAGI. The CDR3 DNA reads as TGTGCCAGCAGTACCTGGACTATCCAAGAGACCCAGTACTTC. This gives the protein CASSTWTIQETQYF.

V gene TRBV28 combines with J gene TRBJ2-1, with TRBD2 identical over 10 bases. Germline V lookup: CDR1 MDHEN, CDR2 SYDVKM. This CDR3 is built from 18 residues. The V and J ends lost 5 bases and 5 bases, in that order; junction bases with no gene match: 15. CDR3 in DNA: TGTGCCAGCAGTGGGGTAAGCGGGGGGGTTCGGACGGACAATGAGCAGTTCTTC. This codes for CASSGVSGGVRTDNEQFF.

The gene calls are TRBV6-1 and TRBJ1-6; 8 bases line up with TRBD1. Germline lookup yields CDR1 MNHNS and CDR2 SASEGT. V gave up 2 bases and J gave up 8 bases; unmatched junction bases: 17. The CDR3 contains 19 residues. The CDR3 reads CASSELGQAQGPGDSPLHF. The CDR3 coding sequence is TGTGCCAGCAGTGAATTGGGACAGGCACAAGGGCCCGGGGATTCACCCCTCCACTTT.

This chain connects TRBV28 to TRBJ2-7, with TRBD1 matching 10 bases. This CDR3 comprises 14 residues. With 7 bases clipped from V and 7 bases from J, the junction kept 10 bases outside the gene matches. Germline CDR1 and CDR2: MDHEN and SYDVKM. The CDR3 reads CASTWTGGTGEQYF. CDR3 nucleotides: TGTGCCAGCACCTGGACAGGGGGAACAGGGGAGCAGTACTTC.